This T cell receptor (beta chain) is from a study of glioma-infiltrating T cells (dated by TCRdb to about 2016). At the level of the whole study: TCR alpha- and beta-chain repertoires were sequenced from glioma tissue, non-neoplastic brain tissue and matched peripheral blood mononuclear cells. Each tissue-infiltrating repertoire was compared with the same patient's peripheral blood repertoire to measure divergence between tissue and blood T-cell populations. Three low-grade glioma patients, roughly 8 primary glioblastoma patients and three non-glioma patients contributing non-neoplastic brain tissue were included in the paired cohort. What the research found in general, with its limitations: VJ-independent divergence between tissue and blood was below expectation in non-neoplastic patients but above expectation in all gliomas, especially low-grade gliomas. Only a very small number of CDR3 sequences turned up in both tissue and blood, a result put down to high CDR3 diversity combined with limited sampling. The group comparisons were based on small numbers of patients: three non-neoplastic, three low-grade glioma and roughly eight glioblastoma patients.

TCR alpha and beta CDR3 regions were amplified with the iRepertoire nested amplicon-rescue multiplex PCR (arm-PCR) platform from RNA. The input for one-step reverse transcription and amplification was about 90-400 ng of tissue mRNA or PBMC total RNA. Following bead purification, Illumina adapters were added through a secondary multiplex PCR, and the libraries were then gel-purified between 200 and 400 bp. Demultiplexing relied on internal 6-nucleotide barcodes carried by the libraries. Sequencing of libraries was performed on an Illumina MiSeq with 2x220 or 2x250 nucleotide paired-end reads. In the authors' own workflow: Paired reads were merged using FLASH 1.2.11 and were aligned to the GRCh37 human genome using BWA-MEM, after which TRA and TRB reads were extracted. For V and J assignment, an IMGT-derived reference of cassette sequences and CDR3 motifs that included pseudogenes was used. Three-frame translation of reads was performed, and productive CDR3s were defined as those with a C...FGXG motif and no stop codons. Clonotypes were defined as unique combinations of V-J cassette pair and CDR3 amino acid sequence. Reads were filtered by Hamming distance, thresholded by each sample's sequence error rate in mapped regions. TCRdb trimmed public reads at Q25 via fastp, called clones via MiXCR and kept in-frame beta chains. Under each unique CDR3 protein, matching rows form one entry showing the most common genes and DNA. The V and J calls and clone size are TCRdb's, not the authors'. In all, the sample holds about 110,000 distinct CDR3 sequences, and about 25% of those were seen once. The ten most abundant clones make up approximately 35% of the sample.

This clonotype has ten or more counts. Its specific antigen is unknown. Per-base quality was not reported, and no clone a single base away is much larger than it. This TCR was sampled from a human donor with low-grade glioma or glioblastoma, undergoing nonglioma brain surgery, or in good health (not recorded which). The sequenced sample was glioma tissue, nonneoplastic brain tissue, or PBMCs (not recorded which).

The DNA sequence is given as TGTGCCAGCAGTTACCAGGGCCGCTACGAGCAGTACTTC. Translated, this is CASSYQGRYEQYF. The chain was built from TRBV6-2 or TRBV6-3 and TRBJ2-7; TRBD1 is a possible D gene, resting on 5 matching bases. CDR1 and CDR2, looked up from the germline V gene, are MNHEY and SVGEGT. The CDR3 contains 13 residues, cysteine and phenylalanine counted. The only DNA kept is the CDR3, 39 bases in frame from the first base. The junction carries 8 bases between V and J, which are trimmed by 2 bases and 3 bases respectively.